This T cell receptor (beta chain) originates from a study of CD8 T cells in ankylosing spondylitis. Germline V gene lookup returns CDR1 SNHLY and CDR2 FYNNEI. CDR3 size: 13 residues. The V and J ends lost 6 bases and 3 bases respectively, with 9 bases between them. General study results and limits: A TCR beta motif of seven or eight highly homologous variants appeared characteristic of ankylosing spondylitis blood. There was reportedly significant enrichment of clones that were disease-linked in matched ankylosing spondylitis synovial fluid.

This clonotype was counted ten times or more. The antigen is unknown. Generation of TCR beta libraries employed quantitative 5'-RACE incorporating molecular barcodes. TCRdb passed the 5' RACE reads through MiXCR, listing each CDR3 protein once. Of about 220,000 distinct CDR3 sequences in the sample, about 11% were seen once. The sequencing sample was made of blood, either unsorted or a sorted T cell fraction (not recorded which). The chain uses TRBV2 and TRBJ1-5; no reliable D call. This receptor was obtained from a male donor with ankylosing spondylitis or in good health (not recorded which). CDR3 in DNA: TGTGCCAGCAGCGGTGGGTACAATCAGCCCCAGCATTTT. Translation: CASSGGYNQPQHF. Full variable domain (remainder filled in from reference TRBV2 and TRBJ1-5): EPEVTQTPSHQVTQMGQEVILRCVPISNHLYFYWYRQILGQKVEFLVSFYNNEISEKSEIFDDQFSVERPDGSNFTLKIRSTKLEDSAMYFCASSGGYNQPQHFGDGTRLSIL.